The 26 T cell receptor beta chains listed next were all sequenced from one sample in a study of control samples from healthy donors and cancer patients. Clones were read by immunoSEQ multiplex PCR, and TCRdb kept only the in-frame ones, dropping some. The sample holds around 51,000 clones, 80% seen once. Specimen: blood. These receptors all come from a man aged 65-85 years in good health.

The V call is TRBV5-8, the J call TRBJ1-1; D possibly corresponds to TRBD1 (5 bases). This CDR3 contains 12 residues. V lost 3 bases to trimming and J lost 7 bases, with 10 bases between them. CDR1 and CDR2 (germline): SGHTS, YDEGEE. The CDR3 region is CASSYSRVEAFF. Written as DNA, the CDR3 is TGTGCCAGCAGCTATAGCAGGGTTGAAGCTTTCTTT.

This chain joins TRBV10-1 and TRBJ2-1, with D possibly matching TRBD1 (5 bases). CDR1 and CDR2 from the germline V gene are WNHNN and SYGVQD (reference sequence). This CDR3 has 16 residues. V lost 6 bases and J lost 6, with 21 bases in between. CDR3 residues: CASSENQGGVSNEQFF. CDR3 in DNA: TGCGCCAGCAGCGAGAACCAGGGTGGGGTGAGCAATGAGCAGTTCTTC.

This rearrangement joins TRBV7-2 to TRBJ1-3; 7 nucleotides align to TRBD1. Trimming took 4 bases from V and 1 from J; bases not matched to a gene: 4. The CDR3 has 15 amino acids. CDR1 SGHTA and CDR2 FQGNSA come from the germline V gene. CDR3 loop: CASSSTTGSGNTIYF. CDR3 in DNA: TGTGCCAGCAGCTCCACGACAGGGTCTGGAAACACCATATATTTT.

The V and J genes are TRBV11-2 and TRBJ1-5; D uncertain. V was trimmed by 6 bases and J by 0 bases, leaving 21 bases between them. This CDR3 spans 18 amino acids. The germline gives CDR1 SGHAT, CDR2 FQNNGV. The CDR3 coding sequence is TGTGCCAGCAGTTCAAAGGAGGATGTGACCTATAGCAATCAGCCCCAGCATTTT. Its protein product is CASSSKEDVTYSNQPQHF. Looking up the rest from reference TRBV11-2 and TRBJ1-5 gives the full variable domain: EAGVAQSPRYKIIEKRQSVAFWCNPISGHATLYWYQQILGQGPKLLIQFQNNGVVDDSQLPKDRFSAERLKGVDSTLKIQPAKLEDSAVYLCASSSKEDVTYSNQPQHFGDGTRLSIL.

The gene calls are TRBV19 and TRBJ1-2; D not certain. Looked up from germline, CDR1 is LNHDA and CDR2 is SQIVND (reference sequence). V was trimmed by 10 bases and J by 10 bases, leaving 16 bases between them. The CDR3 is made up of 11 amino acids. The CDR3 sequence is CATYINSLYTF. DNA of the CDR3: TGTGCCACCTATATCAACAGCCTCTACACCTTC.

The chain joins TRBV3-1 (or the pseudogene TRBV3-2) to TRBJ2-3, with a possible D match to TRBD2 (5 bases). V was shortened by 4 bases and J by 10 bases, with 12 bases between the two germline ends. CDR1 and CDR2 (germline): LGHDT, YNNKEL (reference sequence). The CDR3 is 12 amino acids. The CDR3 DNA sequence: TGTGCCAGCAGCCCCGGGGAGATTCCGCAGTATTTT. Amino acids: CASSPGEIPQYF.

The rearrangement links TRBV4-1 to TRBJ2-7; D gene unclear. V lost 0 bases, J lost 3 bases, and 12 bases lay in between. Per the germline V gene, CDR1 is MGHRA and CDR2 is YSYEKL. CDR3 length: 15 residues. CDR3 protein: CASSQDTTAYYEQYF. For the CDR3, the DNA is TGCGCCAGCAGCCAAGATACAACAGCCTACTACGAGCAGTACTTC.

The gene calls are TRBV13 and TRBJ2-2; D ambiguous. The germline V and J ends were trimmed by 2 bases and 4 bases, with 5 bases remaining between them. Germline lookup yields CDR1 PRHDT and CDR2 FYEKMQ (reference sequence). CDR3 length: 13 residues. CDR3 coding DNA: TGTGCCAGCAGCTTAAGGGTCACCGGGGAGCTGTTTTTT. It is translated as CASSLRVTGELFF.

The J gene is TRBJ2-1, the V gene TRBV2; 7 bases agree with TRBD1. The CDR3 covers 13 residues. J was trimmed by 8 bases and V by 6 bases; bases with no gene match: 7. Germline V gene sequence: CDR1 SNHLY, CDR2 FYNNEI. This CDR3 is CASRGDREHEQFF. The CDR3 DNA reads as TGTGCCAGCAGGGGAGACAGGGAGCATGAGCAGTTCTTC.

V gene TRBV5-1 combines with J gene TRBJ2-4, with 16 bases fitting TRBD2. Germline CDR1 and CDR2: SGHRS and YFSETQ. The CDR3 is 20 amino acids. V was pared by 4 bases and J by 0 bases, with 10 bases of the junction left unmatched. This CDR3 reads CASSPRGGLAGGLAKNIQYF. The CDR3 DNA follows: TGCGCCAGCAGCCCGAGGGGGGGACTAGCGGGGGGGCTAGCCAAAAACATTCAGTACTTC.

This clone has only one observation. The V call is TRBV29-1, the J call TRBJ2-7; D is perhaps TRBD1 or TRBD2 (5 bases each). Deletions cut 7 bases from V and 5 bases from J, with 15 bases between. The CDR3 loop spans 12 amino acids. The V gene's germline CDR1 is SQVTM and CDR2 ANQGSEA. This CDR3 is CSAALGENEQYF. Here the CDR3 DNA reads TGCAGCGCGGCCCTGGGGGAGAACGAGCAGTACTTC.

The chain recombines TRBV6-6 with TRBJ1-1, with 7 bases identical to TRBD1. Germline V gene data show CDR1 as MNHNY and CDR2 as SVGAGI (reference sequence). The CDR3 length is 13 residues. V lost 5 bases and J lost 3; bases outside the gene matches: 3. Here the CDR3 reads CASSLTGDTEAFF. CDR3 bases: TGTGCCAGCAGTCTTACAGGGGACACTGAAGCTTTCTTT.

This clone is labeled medium-sized. The chain recombines TRBV6-5 with TRBJ1-5; possibly TRBD1 for D (5 bases). CDR3 size: 15 residues. Trimming left V 7 bases short and J 4 bases short, with 17 bases between. Germline assignment: CDR1 MNHEY and CDR2 SVGAGI. The DNA of the CDR3 is TGTGCCAGCACCCGTAGTGACAGCTATAATCAGCCCCAGCATTTT. It translates to CASTRSDSYNQPQHF.

V and J are TRBV2 and TRBJ2-7; either TRBD1 or TRBD2 may supply D (6 bases each). V lost 3 bases to trimming and J lost 1 base, with 10 bases between them. CDR3 length: 14 residues. CDR1 is SNHLY and CDR2 is FYNNEI in the germline V gene. CDR3 coding DNA: TGTGCCAGCAGTGAGAGGGGGGCTTCCTACGAGCAGTACTTC. Residues: CASSERGASYEQYF.

This chain links TRBV6-5 with TRBJ1-5; maybe TRBD1 (5 bases). Germline loops: CDR1 MNHEY, CDR2 SVGAGI. This CDR3 region has 15 residues. V dropped 8 bases and J dropped 4 bases, with 18 bases sitting between them. The CDR3 loop reads CASGSPGTGNQPQHF. The CDR3 DNA follows: TGTGCCAGCGGGTCCCCAGGGACGGGGAATCAGCCCCAGCATTTT.

This chain links TRBV6-5 with TRBJ2-2, with TRBD2 identical over 11 bases. V lost 2 bases and J lost 5; bases outside the gene matches: 4. Germline CDR1 reads MNHEY; CDR2 reads SVGAGI. The CDR3 extends over 16 amino acids. The CDR3 reads CASSYPGLAATGELFF. The CDR3 DNA sequence: TGTGCCAGCAGTTACCCGGGACTAGCGGCAACCGGGGAGCTGTTTTTT.

V and J are TRBV6-5 and TRBJ1-1; D is undetermined. This CDR3 region has 14 residues. Germline values: CDR1 MNHEY, CDR2 SVGAGI. V was clipped by 2 bases and J by 2 bases, with 9 bases between them. CDR3 protein: CASSYRYTNTEAFF. CDR3 sequence (DNA): TGTGCCAGCAGTTACAGGTACACTAACACTGAAGCTTTCTTT.

The rearrangement uses TRBV11-3 and TRBJ2-1; D perhaps matches TRBD2 (5 bases). Germline CDR1 is SGHNT and CDR2 is YENEEA. Deletions cut 4 bases from V and 7 bases from J, with 11 bases between. The CDR3 has 13 residues. The CDR3 nucleotides read TGTGCCAGCAGCTACGGATGGGAGAATGAGCAGTTCTTC. Translated: CASSYGWENEQFF.

The rearrangement joins TRBV25-1 to TRBJ2-7; 12 nucleotides match TRBD2. The germline V gene encodes CDR1 MGHDK and CDR2 SYGVNS. V dropped 5 bases and J dropped 3; count of bases not matched to a gene: 11. The CDR3 runs 17 residues. For the CDR3, the DNA is TGTGCCAGCAGTCCAATGACTAGCGGGAGTTTCATCTACGAGCAGTACTTC. Translating it yields CASSPMTSGSFIYEQYF.

In its sample, this clone was seen once. V gene TRBV2 combines with J gene TRBJ1-2; D is uncertain. V lost 1 base to trimming and J lost 1 base, with 4 bases between them. Germline CDR1 and CDR2: SNHLY and FYNNEI. The CDR3 length is 13 residues. The CDR3 region is CASSEGLNYGYTF. As DNA, the CDR3 is TGTGCCAGCAGTGAAGGCCTTAACTATGGCTACACCTTC.

This chain links TRBV28 with TRBJ2-5, with D possibly being TRBD1 (6 bases). The V gene lost 4 bases and the J gene lost 5 bases, with 29 bases spanning the gap. Looked up from germline, CDR1 is MDHEN and CDR2 is SYDVKM. This CDR3 spans 19 amino acids. The CDR3 sequence: CASSSLFSRTASSPETQYF. For the CDR3, the DNA is TGTGCCAGCAGTTCATTATTCTCTCGGACAGCCTCTTCACCGGAGACCCAGTACTTC.

The chain uses TRBV18 and TRBJ2-7; 7 nucleotides match TRBD1. The CDR3 consists of 17 residues. Germline V CDR1 and CDR2: KGHSH, LQKENI. The V gene end was trimmed by 0 bases and the J gene end by 5 bases; junction bases not matched to a gene: 13. This CDR3 reads CASSPPRILQGSHEQYF. As DNA, the CDR3 is TGTGCCAGCTCACCACCGAGGATCCTACAGGGGTCCCACGAGCAGTACTTC.

This chain connects TRBV5-4 to TRBJ1-2, with 8 nucleotides matching TRBD1. The junction had 8 bases not matched to a gene; V was cut back by 3 bases and J by 1 base. This CDR3 region has 16 residues. CDR1 is SGHNT, CDR2 YYREEE, per germline (reference sequence). The CDR3 nucleotides read TGTGCCAGCAGCTCCGGACAGGGTAGGGGTAACTATGGCTACACCTTC. Translating it yields CASSSGQGRGNYGYTF.

This clone is a singleton in its sample. The chain joins TRBV19 to TRBJ1-4; D possibly corresponds to TRBD1 (5 bases). Between the trimmed V and J ends, which lost 7 bases and 3 bases, there was a span of 12 bases. This CDR3 has 14 residues. The germline V gene encodes CDR1 LNHDA and CDR2 SQIVND (reference sequence). CDR3 protein: CASNGRGPNEKLFF. For the CDR3, the DNA is TGTGCCAGTAATGGGAGGGGACCTAATGAAAAACTGTTTTTT.

The rearrangement uses TRBV18 and TRBJ1-2; D possibly corresponds to TRBD1 (6 bases). Germline loops: CDR1 KGHSH, CDR2 LQKENI. The CDR3 runs to 16 residues. Trimming took 4 bases from V and 0 from J, leaving 15 bases between them. As DNA, the CDR3 is TGTGCCAGCTCACGTCCAGGGGCGCCCACTAACTATGGCTACACCTTC. Protein product: CASSRPGAPTNYGYTF.

V is TRBV30 and J is TRBJ1-3; D ambiguous. CDR1 and CDR2 (germline): GTSNPN, SVGIG (reference sequence). The CDR3 has 13 residues. Trimming stripped 2 bases from V and 0 bases from J, with 5 bases between. CDR3 loop: CAWSFSSGNTIYF. CDR3 DNA: TGTGCCTGGAGTTTCAGCTCTGGAAACACCATATATTTT.